This T cell receptor (beta chain) stems from a study of T cells after posttransplantation cyclophosphamide (dated by TCRdb to about 2016). Broadly, across the study: Using TRB sequencing, the study followed how the T cell repertoire reconstituted after myeloablative bone marrow transplantation in which posttransplantation cyclophosphamide served as GVHD prophylaxis. Samples from around 40 PTCy-treated patients and under 20 related bone marrow donors of those patients were subjected to antigen receptor sequencing. Blood from every one of the 30 to 35 PTCy patients who had 1-year posttransplant specimens underwent TRB sequencing. In 3 patients, up to roughly 3 additional blood samples taken between 2 and 5.2 years after transplant also underwent TRB sequencing, as did pretransplant blood from a handful of patients. Because TRA and TRB clonality correlated tightly in roughly nine samples, the subsequent TCR analyses were limited to TRB only. Public TRB sequences were checked against a database of over 3,500 sequences associated with responses to pathogens, tumor antigens, self-antigens and alloantigens.

A remark on this clone: This clone's antigen is unknown. Per-base quality was not reported, and no clone a single base away is much larger than it.

What the study reported, not specific to this receptor: Across 45 patients, recipient CMV seropositivity and CMV reactivation were highly associated with TRB clonality; PTCy diversity was similar to CNI/methotrexate controls. The TRB repertoires of T cells infiltrating skin or the GI tract showed only limited overlap with the TRB repertoires found in blood. Donor-recipient similarity was low at 1-2 months but increased during the first year, and donor CD8+ memory clones often dominated later blood repertoires.

TRB sequencing was run on genomic DNA with either the immunoSEQ assay at survey resolution or the hsTCRB kit. Processing in the source paper ran as follows. Initial read processing used immunoSEQ software, and repertoire analyses used the LymphoSeq R package. For each TRB dataset, clonality was calculated as 1 minus normalized Shannon entropy, and the Gini coefficient was computed as well. To infer phenotypes in unsorted samples, TRB sequences from sorted subsets of the recipient or donor were mapped onto the unsorted samples of the same recipient. The source is immuneACCESS, and TCRdb retained only in-frame sequences with V and J called. Part of the clones is not carried over; for the studies checked, unresolved V genes explain less than half of this, and the remainder is unexplained. That table is the source of V, J and clone size, and D and trimming were worked out from the DNA. The sample yields roughly 32,000 clones; about nine tenths were counted once. Around 0.23% of the sample lies in the top ten.

CDR1 and CDR2 are drawn from the germline V gene (reference sequence): LNHDA, SQIVND. For this chain, trimming is 5 bases at the V end and 0 bases at the J end, and the number of junction bases without a gene match is 3. The CDR3 has 14 amino acids, counting the end cysteine and phenylalanine. Kept here is only the CDR3 DNA, which spans 42 bases and is read in frame from base 1. Naive T cells were defined as viable CD3+CD4+ or CD3+CD8+ cells that were CCR7+CD45RA+CD45RO-CD95-CD27+CD28+. On the day of marrow donation, related bone marrow donors gave peripheral blood samples. Peripheral blood and bone marrow mononuclear cells were isolated by Ficoll-Hypaque density centrifugation and cryopreserved. CD4+ and CD8+ T cells, including naive and memory subsets, were sorted by FACS on a FACSAria II.

The chain couples TRBV19 to TRBJ2-5, and 7 bases in between align with TRBD1. The receptor's source is a woman aged 55-70 years in good health, CMV-negative, and a related stem cell transplant donor. Sequences were obtained from naive CD4+ T cells sorted from PBMCs. Here the CDR3 is given as CASSHDRDQETQYF. The nucleotide sequence reads TGTGCCAGTAGTCACGACAGGGACCAAGAGACCCAGTACTTC.